Below are 31 T cell receptor beta chains sequenced from a single sample in a study of regulatory T cells in long-lasting Graves disease. The time point was: newly diagnosed GD, antithyroid drugs for less than 3 months. The TCR library was made from RNA extracted from PBMCs. Arm-PCR of CDR3 regions and iRepertoire HTBI primers were used to build TCR beta libraries. From the multiplex PCR reads, TCRdb called clonotypes with MiXCR, one entry per CDR3 protein. In the table there are fewer than 650,000 distinct CDR3 sequences, roughly a sixth of which are singletons. This same sample was also part of a study on T cells in Graves' hyperthyroidism and ophthalmopathy.

Sequenced material: peripheral blood mononuclear cells (PBMCs), taken at new diagnosis, from a patient treated with antithyroid drugs. Source of these receptors: a man between 18 and 35 years old with Graves disease.

This clonotype was picked up many times. This rearrangement joins TRBV20-1 to TRBJ2-5; no clear D gene. This CDR3 is built from 13 residues. The germline V gene encodes CDR1 DFQATT and CDR2 SNEGSKA (reference sequence). Trimming removed 6 bases from V and 7 bases from J, with 18 bases in between. CDR3 sequence reads: CSAKSPTPRTQYF. CDR3 DNA: TGCAGTGCCAAATCTCCGACCCCACGGACCCAGTACTTC.

This clonotype was seen at least ten times. This chain joins TRBV6-1 and TRBJ2-7, with 9 bases fitting TRBD1. CDR1 MNHNS and CDR2 SASEGT come from the germline V gene. The length of the CDR3 is 14 residues. Germline trimming cut 8 bases from V and 5 bases from J; bases unmatched to any gene: 10. In nucleotides, the CDR3 is TGTGCCAGCGGAAGGGACAGGGAAATCAACGAGCAGTACTTC. This sequence encodes CASGRDREINEQYF.

A few counts support this clonotype. The J gene is TRBJ1-2, the V gene TRBV5-1, with 10 positions matching TRBD1. CDR1 and CDR2 (germline): SGHRS, YFSETQ. J was trimmed by 7 bases and V by 4 bases; bases with no gene match: 7. The CDR3 has 14 residues. Written as DNA, the CDR3 is TGCGCCAGCAGCCGGGACAGGGGTCCGGGTGGCTACACCTTC. It yields the protein CASSRDRGPGGYTF.

As to this clonotype: It may be a read error: a sequence one base away is much more abundant. V gene TRBV12-3 or TRBV12-4 combines with J gene TRBJ2-7; D ambiguous. The CDR3 loop spans 13 amino acids. The DNA for the CDR3 is TGTGTCAGCAGCCCCACTGTGCGCAACGAGCAGTACTTC. This gives the protein CVSSPTVRNEQYF.

This clonotype has just a few counts. The chain has TRBV6-1 and TRBJ2-2; 9 nucleotides agree with TRBD1. The V segment lost 4 bases and the J segment 5 bases; nucleotides outside the gene matches: 8. The CDR3 runs to 16 residues. Per germline, CDR1 MNHNS and CDR2 SASEGT. This chain's CDR3 is CASSGRQGVYTGELFF. The CDR3 DNA follows: TGTGCCAGCAGTGGCCGACAGGGGGTGTATACCGGGGAGCTGTTTTTT.

This clonotype was seen many times. One end of the junction varies from germline; a read error may be responsible. V gene TRBV7-9 combines with J gene TRBJ1-1; a weak D match, TRBD1 (6 bases). The CDR3 runs 14 residues. Germline assignment: CDR1 SEHNR and CDR2 FQNEAQ (reference sequence). The CDR3 nucleotides read TGTGCCAGCAACTTAGACCTGGGGGCCACTGAAGCTTTCTTT. This codes for CASNLDLGATEAFF. The variable domain in full, with the rest retrieved from reference TRBV7-9 and TRBJ1-1, is DTGVSQNPRHKITKRGQNVTFRCDPISEHNRLYWYRQTLGQGPEFLTYFQNEAQLEKSRLLSDRFSAERPKGSFSTLEIQRTEQGDSAMYLCASNLDLGATEAFFGQGTRLTVV.

This clonotype was seen repeatedly, ten times or more. The genes are TRBV18 and TRBJ1-1, with 10 bases fitting TRBD1. The CDR3 is 17 residues long. The V gene end was trimmed by 5 bases and the J gene end by 6 bases; junction bases not matched to a gene: 15. Germline CDR1 and CDR2: KGHSH and LQKENI. This chain's CDR3 is CASSATGTGVGRAEAFF. CDR3 sequence (DNA): TGTGCCAGCTCAGCTACCGGGACAGGGGTTGGTAGGGCTGAAGCTTTCTTT. The complete variable domain, with remaining parts taken from reference TRBV18 and TRBJ1-1, reads NAGVMQNPRHLVRRRGQEARLRCSPMKGHSHVYWYRQLPEEGLKFMVYLQKENIIDESGMPKERFSAEFPKEGPSILRIQQVVRGDSAAYFCASSATGTGVGRAEAFFGQGTRLTVV.

This clonotype was seen at least ten times. V usage is TRBV6-2 or TRBV6-3 and J usage is TRBJ2-1; D possibly corresponds to TRBD2 (6 bases). In germline, CDR1 is MNHEY, CDR2 SVGEGT. CDR3 length: 15 amino acids. V was trimmed by 0 bases and J by 5 bases, leaving 11 bases between them. Here the CDR3 DNA reads TGTGCCAGCAGTTACTCTAGCGGACGAAACAATGAGCAGTTCTTC. This encodes CASSYSSGRNNEQFF.

In this sample, this clonotype turned up a few times. The chain links TRBV27 to TRBJ1-2; TRBD1 matches at 8 bases. Trimming removed 3 bases from V and 1 base from J; junction bases left unmatched: 4. The CDR3 runs 15 residues. Germline lookup yields CDR1 MNHEY and CDR2 SMNVEV (reference sequence). The CDR3 DNA reads TGTGCCAGCAGTTTGACAGGGGTATTTAACTATGGCTACACCTTC. Protein: CASSLTGVFNYGYTF.

This clonotype was counted only a few times. The chain links TRBV29-1 to TRBJ2-6, with D tentatively TRBD1 (5 bases). V shed 5 bases and J shed 3 bases, with 11 bases lying between them. From germline, CDR1 is SQVTM and CDR2 ANQGSEA. The length of the CDR3 is 14 residues. DNA of the CDR3: TGCAGCGTTAGCGACAGTGGTGGGGCCAACGTCCTGACTTTC. This codes for CSVSDSGGANVLTF.

This clonotype occurred a few times. The rearrangement uses TRBV3-1 and TRBJ2-7; D not certain. The germline V gene has CDR1 LGHDT and CDR2 YNNKEL (reference sequence). This CDR3 has 15 residues. V lost 0 bases and J lost 4, with 13 bases in between. The CDR3 coding sequence is TGTGCCAGCAGCCAAGATGTGAGTCCCACTTACGAGCAGTACTTC. It yields the protein CASSQDVSPTYEQYF.

This clonotype was detected once. V is TRBV4-1 and J is TRBJ2-1; 15 bases agree with TRBD2. The CDR3 extends over 16 amino acids. V shed 0 bases and J 9 bases; nucleotides not matched to a gene: 3. CDR1 MGHRA and CDR2 YSYEKL come from the germline V gene. CDR3 protein: CASSQDWTSGRVEQFF. The CDR3 bases are TGCGCCAGCAGCCAAGATTGGACTAGCGGGAGGGTTGAGCAGTTCTTC.

This clonotype was counted only a few times. Written as DNA, the CDR3 is TGTGCCAGCTCTAGGGACCCTTTGGGGCGGCGGGTAGATACGCAGTATTTT. This codes for CASSRDPLGRRVDTQYF. The gene calls are TRBV27 and TRBJ2-3; D could derive from TRBD1 or TRBD2 (5 bases each). CDR3 length: 17 residues. The V and J ends lost 8 bases and 5 bases respectively, with 26 bases between them. Germline V lookup: CDR1 MNHEY, CDR2 SMNVEV (reference sequence).

This clonotype was picked up many times. The J gene is TRBJ1-1, the V gene TRBV12-3 or TRBV12-4; D may be TRBD1 (5 bases). The V and J ends lost 6 bases and 4 bases respectively, with 12 bases between them. The CDR3 spans 13 residues. The CDR3 loop reads CASSRGRGTEAFF. CDR3 nucleotides: TGTGCCAGCAGCCGGGGACGAGGCACTGAAGCTTTCTTT.

This clonotype came up a few times. The genes are TRBV30 and TRBJ1-1, with 9 positions matching TRBD1. The CDR3 sequence is 15 residues long. Germline V gives CDR1 GTSNPN, CDR2 SVGIG (reference sequence). V shed 3 bases and J 0 bases; nucleotides not matched to a gene: 5. CDR3 amino acids: CAWRGQGSMNTEAFF. The CDR3, as DNA: TGTGCCTGGAGGGGACAGGGTTCCATGAACACTGAAGCTTTCTTT.

This clonotype was picked up many times. The chain joins TRBV20-1 to TRBJ2-5, with 12 bases aligning to TRBD1. The length of the CDR3 is 18 residues. V gave up 6 bases and J gave up 3 bases; unmatched junction bases: 17. Germline-derived CDR1 and CDR2 are DFQATT and SNEGSKA (reference sequence). This CDR3 is CSAPGTGGSLVKKETQYF. As DNA, the CDR3 is TGCAGTGCCCCAGGGACAGGGGGCTCGCTAGTTAAGAAAGAGACCCAGTACTTC.

The chain recombines TRBV5-1 with TRBJ2-2; TRBD1 aligns across 9 bases. Germline CDR1 reads SGHRS; CDR2 reads YFSETQ. The CDR3 loop spans 17 amino acids. Trimming took 1 base from V and 6 from J; bases not matched to a gene: 10. CDR3 bases: TGCGCCAGCAGCTTGAGGGGGACAGGGTCGGGCGCCGGGGAGCTGTTTTTT. Its protein is CASSLRGTGSGAGELFF.

In its sample, this clonotype was seen many times. The gene calls are TRBV6-6 and TRBJ1-2; D not resolved. Germline CDR1 and CDR2: MNHNY and SVGAGI (reference sequence). The V gene lost 0 bases and the J gene lost 0 bases, with 8 bases spanning the gap. The CDR3 runs 15 residues. This CDR3 reads CASSYSARSNYGYTF. As DNA, the CDR3 is TGTGCCAGCAGTTACTCGGCCAGGTCTAACTATGGCTACACCTTC.

The genes are TRBV7-9 and TRBJ2-5; 15 nucleotides agree with TRBD2. The DNA end lines up better with TRBJ2-1; the J call may be wrong. Germline V gene lookup returns CDR1 SEHNR and CDR2 FQNEAQ (reference sequence). The CDR3 is 20 residues long. This CDR3 reads CASSPSVIGTSGRFHYEQFF. CDR3 nucleotide sequence: TGTGCCAGCAGCCCCTCCGTGATCGGGACTAGCGGGAGGTTTCACTATGAGCAGTTCTTC.

In its sample, this clonotype was seen a few times. Germline is not matched at one junction end, which may reflect a read error. The chain links TRBV6-1 to TRBJ2-1; 15 nucleotides align to TRBD2. The CDR3 sequence is 18 residues long. From germline, CDR1 is MNHNS and CDR2 SASEGT. The CDR3 DNA sequence: TGTGCCAGCAGTGAAGTGGGACTAGCGGGGGGTTCCTCCAATGAGCAGTTCTTC. Protein product: CASSEVGLAGGSSNEQFF.

In its sample, this clonotype was seen many times. Here the CDR3 reads CASRIGSENEQYF. The DNA of the CDR3 is TGTGCCAGCCGTATCGGCTCGGAGAACGAGCAGTACTTC. This chain links TRBV6-1 with TRBJ2-7; D is undetermined. V shed 8 bases and J shed 5 bases, with 16 bases lying between them. Per the germline V gene, CDR1 is MNHNS and CDR2 is SASEGT. There are 13 residues in the CDR3.

The chain links TRBV19 to TRBJ1-1; D may be TRBD1 (5 bases). V was trimmed by 5 bases and J by 7 bases, leaving 17 bases between them. This CDR3 has 14 amino acids. CDR1 and CDR2 (germline): LNHDA, SQIVND (reference sequence). CDR3 DNA: TGTGCCAGTAGTCCGGCCCTTGGAGGGGTTGAAGCTTTCTTT. This sequence encodes CASSPALGGVEAFF.

The chain is built from TRBV19 and TRBJ1-5; D perhaps matches TRBD1 (5 bases). Trimming cost V 2 bases and J 0 bases, with 11 bases left between them. CDR1 and CDR2 (germline): LNHDA, SQIVND (reference sequence). The CDR3 extends over 16 amino acids. CDR3 loop: CASSIRAGNSNQPQHF. The CDR3 DNA is TGTGCCAGTAGTATAAGGGCAGGGAATAGCAATCAGCCCCAGCATTTT.

This clonotype turned up a few times. The V gene is TRBV3-1, the J gene TRBJ2-5, with D possibly matching TRBD2 (5 bases). There are 17 residues in the CDR3. Per germline, CDR1 LGHDT and CDR2 YNNKEL (reference sequence). Trimming pared 3 bases from V and 0 bases from J, leaving 17 bases between. This CDR3 reads CASSHPLSLRDQETQYF. CDR3 nucleotides: TGTGCCAGCAGCCATCCCCTGAGTTTGAGGGACCAAGAGACCCAGTACTTC.

There are a few counts of this clonotype. This chain connects TRBV20-1 to TRBJ2-7; a possible D gene is TRBD1 (5 bases). This CDR3 has 13 amino acids. Germline-derived CDR1 and CDR2 are DFQATT and SNEGSKA (reference sequence). Trimming cost V 1 base and J 5 bases, with 12 bases left between them. The CDR3 region has the DNA TGCAGTGCTAGAGGGACACTGCAAGACGAGCAGTACTTC. Protein product: CSARGTLQDEQYF.

This clonotype appeared many times. The J gene is TRBJ2-1, the V gene TRBV12-3 or TRBV12-4; TRBD2 matches 12 bases. Trimming removed 5 bases from V and 7 bases from J; junction bases left unmatched: 9. The CDR3 runs to 16 residues. CDR3 DNA sequence: TGTGCCAGCAGTCCAGGACTAGCGGGGTCTATGAATGAGCAGTTCTTC. Amino acids: CASSPGLAGSMNEQFF.

The table lists this clonotype with many counts. This sequence joins TRBV29-1 and TRBJ2-5, with D tentatively TRBD1 (5 bases). Deletions cut 7 bases from V and 4 bases from J, with 16 bases between. CDR1 SQVTM and CDR2 ANQGSEA come from the germline V gene. CDR3 size: 13 residues. The CDR3 sequence: CSADPGIAETQYF. The CDR3 DNA sequence: TGCAGCGCTGACCCAGGGATCGCAGAGACCCAGTACTTC.

This clonotype was picked up many times. This sequence joins TRBV29-1 and TRBJ2-7, with a tentative D call TRBD1 (6 bases). This CDR3 is 14 amino acids long. Looked up from germline, CDR1 is SQVTM and CDR2 is ANQGSEA. V was cut by 6 bases and J by 0 bases, with 15 bases left in between. The CDR3: CSVSGHQISYEQYF. The CDR3 nucleotides are TGCAGCGTCTCGGGACACCAGATCTCCTACGAGCAGTACTTC.

V usage is TRBV20-1 and J usage is TRBJ1-3; D is unclear. The germline V gene has CDR1 DFQATT and CDR2 SNEGSKA (reference sequence). The V and J ends lost 3 bases and 0 bases respectively, with 9 bases between them. The CDR3 sequence is 14 residues long. The CDR3 loop reads CSASGFGSGNTIYF. The CDR3, as DNA: TGCAGTGCTAGTGGTTTCGGCTCTGGAAACACCATATATTTT.

The V call is TRBV25-1, the J call TRBJ1-1, with no clear D. V was shortened by 1 base and J by 5 bases, with 11 bases between the two germline ends. This CDR3 contains 14 residues. Germline CDR1 and CDR2: MGHDK and SYGVNS. The CDR3, as DNA: TGTGCCAGCAGTGAATCTCGGACGTTGACTGAAGCTTTCTTT. This translates into CASSESRTLTEAFF.

Of note for this clonotype: A much larger clone is a single base away; this may be a read error. The chain has TRBV3-1 and TRBJ2-3; TRBD2 matches at 9 bases. The germline gives CDR1 LGHDT, CDR2 YNNKEL (reference sequence). This CDR3 spans 16 amino acids. This CDR3 reads CVSTRRSGRGTDTQYF. As DNA, the CDR3 is TGTGTCAGCACCCGACGTAGCGGGAGAGGCACAGATACGCAGTATTTT.